This TCR beta chain was recorded in a study of T cell repertoires in cytomegalovirus infection. About the research overall: CMV infection and matching HLA type were both indicated by public TCR beta signatures. General study points: CMV-specific TCR beta clonotypes restricted by HLA-C were the ones dominating the ex vivo response. Summed frequency of shared TCR beta families picked out CMV carriers who also had the relevant HLA.

A note on this clonotype: Its specificity is not known.

Per germline, CDR1 SGHAT and CDR2 FQNNGV. With V trimmed by 2 bases and J by 4 bases, 6 bases remained unmatched. The CDR3 has 15 amino acids. TCRdb reanalysed the reads using MiXCR and keeps one entry per CDR3 protein. The table shows around 740,000 distinct CDR3 sequences, with 35% to 40% occurring only once. The sequence was collected from a human donor in good health (CMV status not recorded). Some clones in this sample may be carry-over from other donors' samples. Source material: PBMCs. The rearrangement joins TRBV11-2 to TRBJ2-3; 7 positions agree with TRBD2. The CDR3 sequence: CASSLRGGRADTQYF. The CDR3 DNA sequence: TGTGCCAGCAGCTTACGAGGTGGGAGGGCAGATACGCAGTATTTT.